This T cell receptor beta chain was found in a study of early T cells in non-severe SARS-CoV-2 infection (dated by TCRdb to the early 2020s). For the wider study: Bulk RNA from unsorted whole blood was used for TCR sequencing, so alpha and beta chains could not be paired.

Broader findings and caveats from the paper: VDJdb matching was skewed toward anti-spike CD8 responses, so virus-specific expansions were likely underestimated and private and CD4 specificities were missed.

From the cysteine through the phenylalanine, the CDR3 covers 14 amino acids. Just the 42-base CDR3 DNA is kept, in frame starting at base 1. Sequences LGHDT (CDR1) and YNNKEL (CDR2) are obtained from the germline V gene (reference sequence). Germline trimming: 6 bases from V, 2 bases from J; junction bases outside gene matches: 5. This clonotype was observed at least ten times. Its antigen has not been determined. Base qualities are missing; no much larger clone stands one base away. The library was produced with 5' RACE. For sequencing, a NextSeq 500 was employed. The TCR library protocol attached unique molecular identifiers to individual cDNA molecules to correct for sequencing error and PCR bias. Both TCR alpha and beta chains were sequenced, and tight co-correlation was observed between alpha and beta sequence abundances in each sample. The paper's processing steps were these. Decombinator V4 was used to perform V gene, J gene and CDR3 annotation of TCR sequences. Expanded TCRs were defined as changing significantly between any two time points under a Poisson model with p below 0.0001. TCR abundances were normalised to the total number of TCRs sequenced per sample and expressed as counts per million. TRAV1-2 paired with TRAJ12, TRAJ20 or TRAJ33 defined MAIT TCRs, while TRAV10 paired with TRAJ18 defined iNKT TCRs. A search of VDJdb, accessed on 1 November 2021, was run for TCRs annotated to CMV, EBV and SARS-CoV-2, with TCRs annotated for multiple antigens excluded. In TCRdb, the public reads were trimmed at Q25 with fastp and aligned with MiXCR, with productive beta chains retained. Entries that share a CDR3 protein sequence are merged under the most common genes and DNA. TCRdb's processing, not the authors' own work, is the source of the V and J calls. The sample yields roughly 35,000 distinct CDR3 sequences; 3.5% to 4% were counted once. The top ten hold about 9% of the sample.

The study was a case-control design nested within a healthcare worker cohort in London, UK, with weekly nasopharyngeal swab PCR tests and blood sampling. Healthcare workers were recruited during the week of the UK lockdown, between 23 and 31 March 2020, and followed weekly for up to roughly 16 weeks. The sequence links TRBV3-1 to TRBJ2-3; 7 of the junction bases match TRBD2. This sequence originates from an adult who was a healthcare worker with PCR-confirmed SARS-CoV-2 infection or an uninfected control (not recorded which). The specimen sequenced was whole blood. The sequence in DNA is TGTGCCAGCAGTCAGCGGGGCCCCACAGATACGCAGTATTTT. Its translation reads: CASSQRGPTDTQYF.